This T cell receptor (beta chain) was sequenced during a study of read filtering for tumor transcriptome and immune sequencing. Study-wide context: Mean patient age was 65.9 years, range roughly 47 to 90; 16 to 20 male, around 15 female. DNase treatment preceded whole-transcriptome library preparation.

From 300 to 450 ng of RNA, a library with molecular barcoded alpha/delta and beta/gamma adaptors was made. TCRdb processed the reads anew with MiXCR; each CDR3 protein has one entry. Of some 2,500 distinct CDR3 sequences in the sample, approximately 65% were seen once. The CDR3 runs to 14 residues. The germline gives CDR1 MDHEN, CDR2 SYDVKM. The V gene lost 6 bases and the J gene lost 4 bases, with 12 bases spanning the gap. To note about this clonotype: Its antigen is still unknown.

Study conclusions and caveats: Single-read clonotypes: roughly 80% of IR-seq clonotypes (around 3.5% of reads), roughly 70% of RNA-seq clonotypes (around 45% of reads).

The chain is built from TRBV28 and TRBJ2-2; no definite D call. Material: a population of CD138-negative cells sorted from bone marrow. The clonotype was recovered from a donor at least 40 years old with multiple myeloma. This table probably holds off-target reads from a library built for another chain. The CDR3 spells CASRRPGFTGELFF. For the CDR3, the DNA is TGTGCCAGCAGGCGACCTGGGTTCACCGGGGAGCTGTTTTTT. The full variable domain, with the rest looked up from reference TRBV28 and TRBJ2-2, is DVKVTQSSRYLVKRTGEKVFLECVQDMDHENMFWYRQDPGLGLRLIYFSYDVKMKEKGDIPEGYSVSREKKERFSLILESASTNQTSMYLCASRRPGFTGELFFGEGSRLTVL.